Listed here are 14 T cell receptor beta chains from one sample, sequenced in a study of blood T cells in healthy people across ages. It was with a sample-barcoded 5' primer and a J-beta primer mix that a second PCR of about 6 to 11 cycles was run. Each CDR3 protein is one row after TCRdb ran MiXCR on the 5' RACE reads. The sample lists more than 650,000 distinct CDR3 sequences; approximately 55% were seen once. Material: blood. Receptors were obtained from a man at least 80 years old in good health.

The rearrangement links TRBV2 to TRBJ2-7; D assignment may be TRBD1 or TRBD2 (5 bases each). The germline gives CDR1 SNHLY, CDR2 FYNNEI. Trimming pared 8 bases from V and 5 bases from J, leaving 19 bases between. There are 14 residues in the CDR3. The CDR3: CASLAGNLVHEQYF. CDR3 DNA sequence: TGTGCCAGCCTAGCAGGGAATTTAGTCCACGAGCAGTACTTC.

This chain connects TRBV20-1 to TRBJ2-1; TRBD2 matches at 12 bases. CDR1 DFQATT and CDR2 SNEGSKA come from the germline V gene (reference sequence). CDR3 length: 15 amino acids. V shed 3 bases and J 7 bases; nucleotides not matched to a gene: 7. The CDR3 DNA sequence: TGCAGTGCTAGCTCACTAGCGGGAGGTTGGAATGAGCAGTTCTTC. Translating gives CSASSLAGGWNEQFF.

This clonotype was counted a few times. The chain joins TRBV20-1 to TRBJ1-1; unclear D gene. The CDR3 contains 12 residues. From germline, CDR1 is DFQATT and CDR2 SNEGSKA (reference sequence). Trimming removed 5 bases from V and 3 bases from J, with 10 bases in between. The CDR3 loop reads CSAFDGYTEAFF. CDR3 DNA: TGCAGTGCTTTCGACGGATACACTGAAGCTTTCTTT.

This chain connects TRBV29-1 to TRBJ2-5; no firm D call. The CDR3 consists of 12 residues. Per the germline V gene, CDR1 is SQVTM and CDR2 is ANQGSEA. The V and J ends lost 4 bases and 1 base respectively, with 7 bases between them. The CDR3 region has the DNA TGCAGCGTTGGTTCTGCCCAAGAGACCCAGTACTTC. This codes for CSVGSAQETQYF.

The chain joins TRBV7-9 to TRBJ2-3; 8 bases align to TRBD1. The CDR3 sequence is 12 residues long. Trimming at V came to 2 bases and at J to 14 bases, leaving 6 bases not matched to a gene. Germline V gives CDR1 SEHNR, CDR2 FQNEAQ (reference sequence). The CDR3 DNA is TGTGCCAGCAGCTTAAAGACAGGGGATGCGTATTTT. Its translation: CASSLKTGDAYF.

The chain combines TRBV27 with TRBJ1-2; unclear D gene. The CDR3 has 13 amino acids. CDR1 and CDR2 from the germline V gene are MNHEY and SMNVEV (reference sequence). V lost 3 bases to trimming and J lost 5 bases, with 10 bases between them. The chain's CDR3 is CASSFPGSYGYTF. CDR3 nucleotide sequence: TGTGCCAGCAGTTTCCCCGGTTCTTATGGCTACACCTTC.

This clonotype was observed a handful of times. V usage is TRBV28 and J usage is TRBJ2-5; 9 positions agree with TRBD2. Germline values: CDR1 MDHEN, CDR2 SYDVKM. The junction had 9 bases not matched to a gene; V was cut back by 5 bases and J by 2 bases. This CDR3 contains 16 residues. The CDR3 sequence: CASSAGTSRVQETQYF. CDR3 nucleotides: TGTGCCAGCAGTGCCGGGACTAGCAGAGTTCAAGAGACCCAGTACTTC.

CDR3 in DNA: TGTGCCAGCAGCTTTCCACGGGTCCAGGAAGCTTTCTTT. Translating gives CASSFPRVQEAFF. The V gene is TRBV13, the J gene TRBJ1-1; D unclear. V was trimmed by 3 bases and J by 8 bases, leaving 13 bases between them. The CDR3 loop spans 13 amino acids. Germline CDR1 reads PRHDT; CDR2 reads FYEKMQ (reference sequence).

The chain has TRBV20-1 and TRBJ2-7; 7 bases match TRBD1. CDR3 length equals 13 residues. The V gene end was trimmed by 6 bases and the J gene end by 5 bases; junction bases not matched to a gene: 10. Germline V gene sequence: CDR1 DFQATT, CDR2 SNEGSKA (reference sequence). The CDR3 bases are TGCAGTGCCCTAGAGGCCAGGGGGAACGAGCAGTACTTC. Translation: CSALEARGNEQYF.

Only a few counts were recorded for this clonotype. The chain has TRBV5-5 and TRBJ2-1; D unresolved. The germline V gene encodes CDR1 SGHKS and CDR2 YYEKEE (reference sequence). The ends were cut back, 1 base at V and 5 bases at J, with 7 bases in the middle. The CDR3 is 13 amino acids. CDR3 protein: CASSLPVDNEQFF. The CDR3 bases are TGTGCCAGCAGCTTGCCGGTAGACAATGAGCAGTTCTTC. Variable domain in full (rest from reference TRBV5-5 and TRBJ2-1): DAGVTQSPTHLIKTRGQQVTLRCSPISGHKSVSWYQQVLGQGPQFIFQYYEKEERGRGNFPDRFSARQFPNYSSELNVNALLLGDSALYLCASSLPVDNEQFFGPGTRLTVL.

This clonotype occurred a few times. The chain joins TRBV7-2 to TRBJ2-4; D ambiguous. The ends were cut back, 0 bases at V and 15 bases at J, with 15 bases in the middle. Germline lookup yields CDR1 SGHTA and CDR2 FQGNSA. The CDR3 has 13 amino acids. In nucleotides, the CDR3 is TGTGCCAGCAGCTTAGCCGACACCTACGAAGCGTACTTC. Its protein is CASSLADTYEAYF.

The chain uses TRBV28 and TRBJ1-6, with TRBD1 as a possible D gene (5 bases). The germline gives CDR1 MDHEN, CDR2 SYDVKM. The CDR3 is 16 amino acids. V was cut by 2 bases and J by 9 bases, with 17 bases left in between. The chain's CDR3 is CASSLAQATGGSPLHF. In nucleotides, the CDR3 is TGTGCCAGCAGTTTAGCCCAAGCAACGGGGGGTTCACCCCTCCACTTT.

The chain is built from TRBV3-1 and TRBJ2-1; D possibly corresponds to TRBD1 (5 bases). The germline gives CDR1 LGHDT, CDR2 YNNKEL (reference sequence). V was pared by 5 bases and J by 7 bases, with 12 bases between. The CDR3 contains 13 residues. In DNA, the CDR3 is TGTGCCAGCAGCTCTTGGGGCGTTAATGAGCAGTTCTTC. This sequence encodes CASSSWGVNEQFF.

This clonotype was found many times. This chain joins TRBV20-1 and TRBJ2-6, with TRBD2 matching over 7 bases. The V segment lost 2 bases and the J segment 0 bases; nucleotides outside the gene matches: 7. The CDR3 loop spans 17 amino acids. Looked up from germline, CDR1 is DFQATT and CDR2 is SNEGSKA (reference sequence). CDR3 residues: CSARPGTGGSGANVLTF. For the CDR3, the DNA is TGCAGTGCTAGACCAGGGACGGGAGGCTCTGGGGCCAACGTCCTGACTTTC.